This TCR beta chain was recovered during a study of cytomegalovirus exposure and HLA in healthy donors. A note on this clone: Its antigen is as yet unknown.

The primer mix had 60 Vbeta and 13 Jbeta primers. Assay: immunoSEQ multiplex PCR; the TCRdb copy retains only in-frame clones and omits some. The table shows about 120,000 clones, with about 80% occurring only once. The V gene end was trimmed by 2 bases and the J gene end by 4 bases; junction bases not matched to a gene: 8. Germline V lookup: CDR1 SGDLS, CDR2 YYNGEE. The CDR3 runs 16 residues. Study-level results: The only immune exposure information that was available was CMV serostatus.

The clonotype originates from a man in his forties or fifties in good health and CMV-seropositive. The chain links TRBV9 to TRBJ2-1; 8 bases are a match to TRBD2. The sample consisted of PBMCs. The CDR3 DNA is TGTGCCAGCAGCGTCGGTAATAGCGGGACTTACAATGAGCAGTTCTTC. It yields the protein CASSVGNSGTYNEQFF.